The subject of this entry is one TCR beta chain. V gave up 0 bases and J gave up 12 bases; unmatched junction bases: 12. In germline, CDR1 is SGHRS, CDR2 YFSETQ. The CDR3 is 16 residues long. Source study methods: Estimation of nucleated cell counts relied on the amplification of reference gene primers. The table came from immunoSEQ multiplex PCR; TCRdb's copy has only in-frame clones and leaves some out. Clonal size and the V and J genes are those of that table, whereas D and trimming came from the DNA. The data contain 85,000 to 95,000 clones, about 86% of them singletons. These data belong to a study of blood T cell repertoires in COVID-19. Overall study context: Specimens from acute and convalescent COVID-19 originated in the United States, Italy and Spain. In each case, the material was cDNA or gDNA derived from T cells, B-cell-depleted T cells, or PBMCs.

The rearrangement joins TRBV5-1 to TRBJ1-4; 9 bases fit TRBD1. The sample was peripheral blood. The source is a woman of 80 years or more with acute or convalescent COVID-19. In DNA, the CDR3 is TGCGCCAGCAGCTTGGAGTCAGGACAGGGGACAGAGGAACTGTTTTTT. It is translated as CASSLESGQGTEELFF.